Listed below are T cell receptor beta chains from one sample, sequenced in a study of blood T cell repertoires in COVID-19. TCRdb keeps only in-frame clones here, not all; method: immunoSEQ multiplex PCR. The sample has some 200,000 clones; around 86% are singletons. Source material: peripheral blood. The receptors shown here come from an elderly woman in a cohort sampled during active or convalescent COVID-19. Both conserved end residues are part of each CDR3. A D gene is named only where the DNA matches it firmly. Only some rows state a clone size, as once, few, many or a class for expanded clones.

d_call clone_size j_call v_call cdr3_nt cdr3_aa
NA NA TRBJ2-5 TRBV12-3/TRBV12-4 TGTGCCAGCAGTCCTCAGGGTGAGACCCAGTACTTC CASSPQGETQYF
TRBD2 NA TRBJ2-5 TRBV7-2 TGTGCCAGCAGCCCGGGACTAGCGATTGAGACCCAGTACTTC CASSPGLAIETQYF
NA NA TRBJ1-1 TRBV12-5 TGTGCTAGTGGTTTGGACCAGGTTGGGGGGAGCGCTTTCTTT CASGLDQVGGSAFF
NA NA TRBJ2-1 TRBV27 TGTGCCAGCAGATGGGGGGTCTCCTCCTACAATGAGCAGTTCTTC CASRWGVSSYNEQFF
NA NA TRBJ2-7 TRBV7-2 TGTGCCAGCAGCCCGAGTTCGGGATACGAGCAGTACTTC CASSPSSGYEQYF
NA NA TRBJ1-4 TRBV6-1 TGTGCCAGCAGTGAATTAATTAACAGTAATGAAAAACTGTTTTTT CASSELINSNEKLFF
TRBD1 once TRBJ2-1 TRBV2 TGTGCCAGCAGAGAACTGGGACAGGGCTCCTACAATGAGCAGTTCTTC CASRELGQGSYNEQFF
NA NA TRBJ2-5 TRBV11-2 TGTGCCAGCAGTTTAAGCGCAAGGGAGACCCAGTACTTC CASSLSARETQYF
NA NA TRBJ1-6 TRBV2 TGTGCCAGCAGTGAAAGGGGATACGGTTCACCCCTCCACTTT CASSERGYGSPLHF
NA NA TRBJ2-1 TRBV9 TGTGCCAGCAGCGTAGGCGGGGGCGCCTACAATGAGCAGTTCTTC CASSVGGGAYNEQFF
TRBD1 NA TRBJ1-4 TRBV4-1 TGCGCCAGCAGCCCCGACAGGGTTTATGAAAAACTGTTTTTT CASSPDRVYEKLFF
NA NA TRBJ2-7 TRBV6-1 TGTGCCAGCAGTGAAGCCCCTCATGAGCCCTACGAGCAGTACTTC CASSEAPHEPYEQYF
NA NA TRBJ1-2 TRBV29-1 TGCAGCGTTGAAGCCGGCCAGTTAGCGGATGGCTACACCTTC CSVEAGQLADGYTF
NA NA TRBJ1-6 TRBV7-2 TGTGCCAGCAGCTTACGGGGGGGGGCCCTTTTTTCACCCCTCCACTTT CASSLRGGALFSPLHF
NA NA TRBJ1-1 TRBV7-9 TGTGCCAGCAGCTCCCGAGCTTTCTTT CASSSRAFF
NA few TRBJ1-2 TRBV27 TGTGCCAGCAGTTTACGGGGGGCCTATGGCTACACCTTC CASSLRGAYGYTF
NA NA TRBJ2-5 TRBV2 TGTGCCAGCAGTGGTCGTCGGGGAGAGACCCAGTACTTC CASSGRRGETQYF
NA NA TRBJ2-5 TRBV15 TGTGCCACCAGCAGGACCAGGGATTCTGAGACCCAGTACTTC CATSRTRDSETQYF
NA NA TRBJ1-4 TRBV7-8 TGTGCCAGCAGCCCTATGGTCGGGGAACCTGAAAAACTGTTTTTT CASSPMVGEPEKLFF
NA once TRBJ2-5 TRBV7-6 TGTGCCAGCAGCACAGATAGGACCCAGTACTTC CASSTDRTQYF
TRBD1 NA TRBJ1-4 TRBV4-2 TGTGCCAGCAGCCAAGCCCCGGACAGGGCGGGGGAAAAACTGTTTTTT CASSQAPDRAGEKLFF
TRBD1 NA TRBJ1-5 TRBV10-3 TGTGCCATCCAGGGGGCGGGGAGCAATCAGCCCCAGCATTTT CAIQGAGSNQPQHF
TRBD1 once TRBJ2-5 TRBV19 TGTGCCAGTAGTGGTTCGGGACAGGGAAGTCGTACCCAGTACTTC CASSGSGQGSRTQYF
NA NA TRBJ2-5 TRBV5-1 TGCGCCAGCACCCGGATGGGGGCCCAAGAGACCCAGTACTTC CASTRMGAQETQYF